This TCR beta chain was sequenced in a study of identical twins. TCRdb redid the calling of the 5' RACE reads with MiXCR, one entry per CDR3 protein. The table lists some 730,000 distinct CDR3 sequences, about 20% of them singletons. This clonotype was detected only a few times. V dropped 1 base and J dropped 6 bases, with 13 bases sitting between them. Germline V lookup: CDR1 SGHRS, CDR2 YFSETQ. The CDR3 loop spans 14 amino acids. The same specimen was also included in a second study, on T cells expressing NK-cell markers.

The sequencing input was PBMCs. The TCR sequence derives from a woman between 18 and 29 years old in good health. J is TRBJ1-1 and V is TRBV5-1; possibly TRBD1 for D (6 bases). CDR3 in amino acids: CASSLSSRGSEAFF. CDR3 sequence (DNA): TGCGCCAGCAGCTTGTCCAGCAGGGGATCTGAAGCTTTCTTT.